This passage covers 27 T cell receptor beta chains from one sample sequenced in a study of post-analysis software for immune sequencing data. Study-level points and caveats: Controls had lower frequencies than patients of five TRBV segments, which included TRBV5-6, TRBV5-1 and TRBV20-1.

These receptors lack a known antigen. cDNA libraries for TCR beta contained unique molecular identifiers. MiXCR was run by TCRdb on the PCR reads, yielding one entry per CDR3 protein. The data show about 430,000 distinct CDR3 sequences, less than 40% seen once. Sequencing input: blood. The receptors here all came from a girl aged 2-15 years with multiple sclerosis.

The chain links TRBV28 to TRBJ2-1; 8 nucleotides agree with TRBD2. From germline, CDR1 is MDHEN and CDR2 SYDVKM. The CDR3 spans 16 residues. The J segment lost 1 base and the V segment lost 8 bases, leaving 10 bases of the junction unmatched. CDR3 region: CASLLGAGGSYNEQFF. CDR3 DNA: TGTGCCAGCCTCCTGGGGGCGGGAGGATCCTACAATGAGCAGTTCTTC.

In its sample, this clonotype was seen a few times. V is TRBV12-3 or TRBV12-4 and J is TRBJ2-7, with 10 bases matching TRBD1. The J call is in doubt because the DNA end fits TRBJ2-5 better. The CDR3 runs to 15 residues. The CDR3 coding sequence is TGTGCCAGCAGCCAAGGGGGACAGGGGACGGAGACCCAGTACTTC. This translates into CASSQGGQGTETQYF.

The chain couples TRBV7-9 to TRBJ2-5; 14 bases map to TRBD2. Per the germline V gene, CDR1 is SEHNR and CDR2 is FQNEAQ (reference sequence). This CDR3 has 18 residues. J lost 11 bases, V lost 1 base, and 15 bases had no gene match. CDR3: CASSLGVIGTSGSDEQYF. The CDR3 DNA follows: TGTGCCAGCAGCTTAGGGGTAATAGGGACTAGCGGGAGTGATGAGCAGTACTTC.

The chain recombines TRBV6-6 with TRBJ2-3, with 7 bases matching TRBD1. This CDR3 comprises 16 residues. The V and J ends lost 2 bases and 2 bases, in that order; junction bases with no gene match: 7. Germline CDR1 is MNHNY and CDR2 is SVGAGI (reference sequence). The CDR3 bases are TGTGCCAGCAGTTACACTCGACAGGGAACCACAGATACGCAGTATTTT. Amino acids: CASSYTRQGTTDTQYF.

A word on this clonotype: Being one base from a much bigger clone, this may be a read error. The rearrangement links TRBV12-3 or TRBV12-4 to TRBJ2-1; D might be TRBD1 or TRBD2, each matching 5 bases. Trimming stripped 11 bases from V and 11 bases from J, with 22 bases between. The CDR3 sequence is 13 residues long. Here the CDR3 DNA reads TGTGCCGGCACCTCCGGGGACCCTAGTAAGCAGTTCTTC. Its translation is CAGTSGDPSKQFF.

V usage is TRBV2 and J usage is TRBJ1-2, with 7 nucleotides matching TRBD1. The CDR3 length is 15 residues. J lost 3 bases, V lost 5 bases, and 9 bases had no gene match. From germline, CDR1 is SNHLY and CDR2 FYNNEI. Here the CDR3 reads CASSKTGDPYYGYTF. In DNA, the CDR3 is TGTGCCAGCAGTAAAACAGGGGACCCATACTATGGCTACACCTTC. Filled out from reference TRBV2 and TRBJ1-2, the complete variable domain reads EPEVTQTPSHQVTQMGQEVILRCVPISNHLYFYWYRQILGQKVEFLVSFYNNEISEKSEIFDDQFSVERPDGSNFTLKIRSTKLEDSAMYFCASSKTGDPYYGYTFGSGTRLTVV.

The table lists this clonotype with a few counts. The rearrangement uses TRBV6-5 and TRBJ2-7, with TRBD1 matching 8 bases. In germline, CDR1 is MNHEY, CDR2 SVGAGI. The ends lost 7 bases at V and 2 bases at J; junction bases unmatched: 7. The CDR3 sequence is 14 residues long. CDR3 protein: CASTTGTGAYEQYF. The CDR3, as DNA: TGTGCCAGCACCACCGGGACAGGCGCCTACGAGCAGTACTTC.

The V gene is TRBV7-2, the J gene TRBJ2-3; 8 nucleotides agree with TRBD2. V dropped 0 bases and J dropped 7; count of bases not matched to a gene: 3. Germline V gene sequence: CDR1 SGHTA, CDR2 FQGNSA. The CDR3 runs 14 residues. The CDR3 here is CASSLAREANTQYF. Here the CDR3 DNA reads TGTGCCAGCAGCTTAGCGCGGGAGGCAAATACGCAGTATTTT.

This clonotype was counted many times. The chain links TRBV28 to TRBJ2-7; TRBD1 matches at 10 bases. This CDR3 has 15 residues. The V and J ends lost 6 bases and 4 bases, in that order; junction bases with no gene match: 9. Germline V CDR1 and CDR2: MDHEN, SYDVKM. Written as DNA, the CDR3 is TGTGCCAGCAGACTCTGGGGGACAGGGGTGTACGAGCAGTACTTC. It encodes CASRLWGTGVYEQYF.

V and J are TRBV10-2 and TRBJ1-2; 9 nucleotides agree with TRBD1. Trimming cost V 6 bases and J 8 bases; bases outside gene matches: 13. Germline assignment: CDR1 WSHSY and CDR2 SAAADI. This CDR3 is built from 15 residues. CDR3: CASRRQGNRGRGYTF. The CDR3 DNA follows: TGCGCCAGCAGGAGGCAGGGAAACAGGGGGCGAGGCTACACCTTC.

The chain is built from TRBV6-5 and TRBJ1-2; D ambiguous. The CDR3 has 15 residues. Germline V gene sequence: CDR1 MNHEY, CDR2 SVGAGI. Trimming left V 0 bases short and J 4 bases short, with 12 bases between. Here the CDR3 reads CASSYSGEGGYGYTF. CDR3 sequence (DNA): TGTGCCAGCAGTTACTCCGGAGAGGGCGGCTATGGCTACACCTTC.

The CDR3 DNA is TGCAGCGTTGAGCTAATAAGCTCCTACGAGCAGTACTTC. Translated, it gives CSVELISSYEQYF. The rearrangement uses TRBV29-1 and TRBJ2-7; D remains unclear. Germline values: CDR1 SQVTM, CDR2 ANQGSEA. This CDR3 has 13 amino acids. Trimming took 3 bases from V and 0 from J, leaving 9 bases between them.

J is TRBJ1-5 and V is TRBV28; 10 nucleotides match TRBD1. The V and J ends lost 3 bases and 0 bases, in that order; junction bases with no gene match: 5. Looked up from germline, CDR1 is MDHEN and CDR2 is SYDVKM. The CDR3 contains 17 residues. The DNA of the CDR3 is TGTGCCAGCAGTTTTCTTGGGACAGGGGTTAGCAATCAGCCCCAGCATTTT. Protein sequence: CASSFLGTGVSNQPQHF.

This sequence joins TRBV20-1 and TRBJ1-5; TRBD1 is a possible D gene (5 bases). V lost 2 bases and J 5 bases, leaving 7 bases between the germline ends. In germline, CDR1 is DFQATT, CDR2 SNEGSKA (reference sequence). This CDR3 contains 12 residues. The CDR3 bases are TGCAGTGCTAGACAGGGAGATCAGCCCCAGCATTTT. This encodes CSARQGDQPQHF.

This clonotype was detected only a few times. The V and J genes are TRBV6-6 and TRBJ2-5; 7 bases match TRBD2. Germline CDR1 reads MNHNY; CDR2 reads SVGAGI (reference sequence). The CDR3 totals 15 residues. The trim removed 5 bases at V and 5 bases at J, leaving 11 bases unmatched. The CDR3 here is CASSVTSRGRETQYF. In DNA, the CDR3 is TGTGCCAGCAGTGTGACTAGCCGCGGTCGGGAGACCCAGTACTTC.

The rearrangement links TRBV28 to TRBJ2-7, with 7 bases identical to TRBD1. The last part of the DNA fits TRBJ2-5 better; the J call may be wrong. Germline V gives CDR1 MDHEN, CDR2 SYDVKM. This CDR3 contains 14 residues. CDR3 sequence (DNA): TGTGCCAGCAGTTTTTCGGCAGGGGGTCCGACCCAGTACTTC. Its translation is CASSFSAGGPTQYF.

This rearrangement joins TRBV5-1 to TRBJ2-1, with 12 positions matching TRBD2. The ends lost 0 bases at V and 5 bases at J; junction bases unmatched: 3. Germline CDR1 is SGHRS and CDR2 is YFSETQ. This CDR3 region has 16 residues. In DNA, the CDR3 is TGCGCCAGCAGCTTGGGACTAGCGGGAGACCACAATGAGCAGTTCTTC. Translation: CASSLGLAGDHNEQFF.

In its sample, this clonotype was seen a few times. The CDR3 is CSGQRDLSYEQYF. CDR3 sequence (DNA): TGCAGTGGCCAACGGGATCTGTCCTACGAGCAGTACTTC. V usage is TRBV20-1 and J usage is TRBJ2-7; D is perhaps TRBD2 (5 bases). Trimming took 7 bases from V and 1 from J, leaving 14 bases between them. Germline V CDR1 and CDR2: DFQATT, SNEGSKA (reference sequence). This CDR3 comprises 13 residues.

This clonotype has just a few counts. The V gene is TRBV9, the J gene TRBJ2-1; 8 bases agree with TRBD1. CDR3 length: 14 amino acids. The V segment lost 3 bases and the J segment 4 bases; nucleotides outside the gene matches: 3. CDR1 is SGDLS and CDR2 is YYNGEE in the germline V gene. CDR3 residues: CASSDRDRYNEQFF. CDR3 coding DNA: TGTGCCAGCAGCGACCGGGACAGGTACAATGAGCAGTTCTTC.

This chain joins TRBV29-1 and TRBJ1-1; the D gene is possibly TRBD1 (6 bases). Germline CDR1 SQVTM, CDR2 ANQGSEA. The CDR3 totals 13 residues. Trimming stripped 4 bases from V and 11 bases from J, with 20 bases between. The CDR3 region is CSVVPGQGLWAFF. CDR3 coding DNA: TGCAGCGTTGTCCCCGGGCAGGGGCTTTGGGCTTTCTTT. Variable domain in full (rest from reference TRBV29-1 and TRBJ1-1): SAVISQKPSRDICQRGTSLTIQCQVDSQVTMMFWYRQQPGQSLTLIATANQGSEATYESGFVIDKFPISRPNLTFSTLTVSNMSPEDSSIYLCSVVPGQGLWAFFGQGTRLTVV.

This clonotype was found a few times. V is TRBV5-1 and J is TRBJ2-5, with 8 positions matching TRBD1. Germline lookup yields CDR1 SGHRS and CDR2 YFSETQ. CDR3 size: 16 residues. The ends lost 4 bases at V and 5 bases at J; junction bases unmatched: 13. CDR3 DNA sequence: TGCGCCAGCAGCGGCGGACAGGGAAGGATACTGGAGACCCAGTACTTC. Translation gives CASSGGQGRILETQYF.

V usage is TRBV28 and J usage is TRBJ2-1; TRBD2 agrees at 11 bases. The germline V gene encodes CDR1 MDHEN and CDR2 SYDVKM. This CDR3 is built from 19 residues. After removal of 6 bases from V and 1 base from J, the junction contained 14 bases not matched to a gene. CDR3 coding DNA: TGTGCCAGCAGCGCCCTTACCGGGCTAGCGGGAGGTTCCTACAATGAGCAGTTCTTC. This sequence encodes CASSALTGLAGGSYNEQFF. Filled out from reference TRBV28 and TRBJ2-1, the complete variable domain reads DVKVTQSSRYLVKRTGEKVFLECVQDMDHENMFWYRQDPGLGLRLIYFSYDVKMKEKGDIPEGYSVSREKKERFSLILESASTNQTSMYLCASSALTGLAGGSYNEQFFGPGTRLTVL.

Concerning this clonotype: The junction departs from the called germline gene at one end, perhaps through a read error. The chain links TRBV5-5 to TRBJ2-1; D is unclear. The CDR3 sequence is 15 residues long. Germline CDR1 reads SGHKS; CDR2 reads YYEKEE (reference sequence). The CDR3 bases are TGTGCCAGCAACCTGCCCCTGGGCTCCCACAATGAGCAGTTCTTC. This sequence encodes CASNLPLGSHNEQFF.

Only a few counts were recorded for this clonotype. The chain has TRBV7-2 and TRBJ2-7; D is uncertain. Trimming stripped 5 bases from V and 3 bases from J, with 11 bases between. The CDR3 extends over 13 amino acids. Germline CDR1 reads SGHTA; CDR2 reads FQGNSA. The CDR3 reads CASSPVPLYEQYF. The CDR3 nucleotides read TGTGCCAGCAGCCCAGTTCCCCTCTACGAGCAGTACTTC.

Here the CDR3 reads CASSLVLGGTGANVLTF. Here the CDR3 DNA reads TGTGCCAGCAGCTTAGTTTTGGGGGGGACTGGGGCCAACGTCCTGACTTTC. The chain links TRBV11-2 to TRBJ2-6; 7 nucleotides agree with TRBD2. Germline V gene data show CDR1 as SGHAT and CDR2 as FQNNGV. The CDR3 has 17 amino acids. V shed 1 base and J 2 bases; nucleotides not matched to a gene: 5.

There are a few counts of this clonotype. J is TRBJ2-1 and V is TRBV7-8, with 9 bases that match TRBD2. Trimming removed 5 bases from V and 2 bases from J; junction bases left unmatched: 7. Per the germline V gene, CDR1 is SGHVS and CDR2 is FQNEAQ. The CDR3 is made up of 16 amino acids. DNA for the CDR3: TGTGCCAGCAGCCTGTTAGCGGGAGTTGCCTACAATGAGCAGTTCTTC. This translates into CASSLLAGVAYNEQFF.

Only a few counts were recorded for this clonotype. This chain connects TRBV6-6 to TRBJ1-1; 7 bases are a match to TRBD1. After removal of 8 bases from V and 1 base from J, the junction contained 7 bases not matched to a gene. Germline CDR1 MNHNY, CDR2 SVGAGI (reference sequence). The CDR3 length is 14 residues. The CDR3 region is CASYMGQQNTEAFF. In nucleotides, the CDR3 is TGTGCCAGCTATATGGGACAGCAGAACACTGAAGCTTTCTTT.